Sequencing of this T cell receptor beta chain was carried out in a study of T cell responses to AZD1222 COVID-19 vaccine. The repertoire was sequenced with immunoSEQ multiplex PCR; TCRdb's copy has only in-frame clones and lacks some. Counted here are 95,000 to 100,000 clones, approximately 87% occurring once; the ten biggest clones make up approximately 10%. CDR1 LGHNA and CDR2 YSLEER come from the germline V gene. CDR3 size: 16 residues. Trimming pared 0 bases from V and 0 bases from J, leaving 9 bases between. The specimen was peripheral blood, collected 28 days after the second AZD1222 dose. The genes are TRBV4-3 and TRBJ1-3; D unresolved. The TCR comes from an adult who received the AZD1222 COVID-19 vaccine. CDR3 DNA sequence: TGCGCCAGCAGCCAAGATGTGGGCCGCTCTGGAAACACCATATATTTT. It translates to CASSQDVGRSGNTIYF.